The rows below give T cell receptor beta chains drawn from one sample of a study of blood T cell repertoires in COVID-19. Using immunoSEQ multiplex PCR, the repertoire was profiled, and TCRdb retains in-frame clones only, with some absent. The sample consists of approximately 150,000 clones, roughly 80% of them appearing once. Input material: peripheral blood. All receptors derive from a man in his 70s who had recovered from COVID-19. The CDR3 runs from the conserved cysteine through the conserved F or W. A D gene is named only where the DNA matches it firmly. Clone size is given for some rows only: seen once, a few or many times, or a class if the clone is expanded.

j_call v_call cdr3_length d_call clone_size cdr3_nt cdr3_aa
TRBJ2-5 TRBV2 15 TRBD1 . TGTGCCAGCAGTTCCTACAGGGGGCTGCAAGAGACCCAGTACTTC CASSSYRGLQETQYF
TRBJ1-1 TRBV7-8 15 . once TGTGCCAGCAGCTCCCCTCGGGTAGGGGACACTGAAGCTTTCTTT CASSSPRVGDTEAFF
TRBJ2-5 TRBV5-5 14 . few TGTGCCAGCAGCTTGCAGGGGATCTTTGAGACCCAGTACTTC CASSLQGIFETQYF
TRBJ1-6 TRBV19 13 . . TGTGCCAGTAGTATTCGGGGTAATTCACCCCTCCACTTT CASSIRGNSPLHF
TRBJ1-3 TRBV7-9 14 . . TGTGCCAGCAGCTTAGCACAATTAGGAAACACCATATATTTT CASSLAQLGNTIYF
TRBJ2-5 TRBV5-1 14 TRBD1 . TGCGCCAGCAGCTTACGACAGGGTGGGGAGACCCAGTACTTC CASSLRQGGETQYF
TRBJ1-1 TRBV28 15 . . TGTGCCAGCAGTAGGACCCGACAGGCGAACACTGAAGCTTTCTTT CASSRTRQANTEAFF
TRBJ2-3 TRBV5-6 16 TRBD2 . TGTGCCAGCAGCTTGGTTAGCGGGAGAACGGCAGATACGCAGTATTTT CASSLVSGRTADTQYF
TRBJ1-4 TRBV10-1 17 TRBD1 . TGCGCCAGCAGTGATCCCAGCAGACAGGGGGAAAGGGAAAAACTGTTTTTT CASSDPSRQGEREKLFF
TRBJ1-1 TRBV7-6 16 TRBD1 few TGTGCCAGCAGCTCCGGGACAGGGGGCCGCGGCACTGAAGCTTTCTTT CASSSGTGGRGTEAFF
TRBJ1-3 TRBV24-1 13 . . TGTGCCGCAAAACAGGGATCAGGAAACACCATATATTTT CAAKQGSGNTIYF
TRBJ2-7 TRBV11-2 13 . . TGTGCCAGCAGCTTGGGGGGAACGGACGAGCAGTACTTC CASSLGGTDEQYF
TRBJ1-6 TRBV23-1 19 TRBD1 . TGCGCCAGCAGTCAAAAAGTCTCGGACAGGAGCTCCTATAATTCACCCCTCCACTTT CASSQKVSDRSSYNSPLHF
TRBJ1-5 TRBV5-6 16 TRBD1 . TGTGCCAGCAGCTTGGCCGACGAGGGGGCAGGGCAGCCCCAGCATTTT CASSLADEGAGQPQHF
TRBJ2-3 TRBV5-1 17 . . TGCGCCAGCAGCTCCAACGGAGGAGGCTCTAGCACAGATACGCAGTATTTT CASSSNGGGSSTDTQYF
TRBJ1-4 TRBV7-9 14 . few TGTGCCAGCAGACCAGGGGCTGAAAGTGAAAAACTGTTTTTT CASRPGAESEKLFF
TRBJ2-5 TRBV2 14 . . TGTGCCAGCACCCCGGGACAAGTCCAAGAGACCCAGTACTTC CASTPGQVQETQYF
TRBJ2-7 TRBV6-2/TRBV6-3 14 TRBD2 . TGTGCCAGCAGTGCACGACTAGCGGGAGGGCTGCAGTACTTC CASSARLAGGLQYF
TRBJ2-3 TRBV12-3/TRBV12-4 13 TRBD2 . TGTGCCAGCACGTACTCGGGGGGAGATACGCAGTATTTT CASTYSGGDTQYF
TRBJ1-6 TRBV11-2 17 TRBD1 . TGTGCCAGCAGCTTAGGATACGGGCCAGGGGGCAATTCACCCCTCCACTTT CASSLGYGPGGNSPLHF
TRBJ2-5 TRBV19 13 . . TGTGCCAGTAGTATCGAGGGTCGAGAGACCCAGTACTTC CASSIEGRETQYF
TRBJ2-7 TRBV5-6 16 TRBD2 . TGTGCCAGCAGCCAAGTAGTACTAGCGGGGGACCCCGAGCAGTACTTC CASSQVVLAGDPEQYF
TRBJ2-3 TRBV27 16 TRBD1 . TGTGCCAGCAGTTTATACGGGACAGGCCACACAGATACGCAGTATTTT CASSLYGTGHTDTQYF
TRBJ1-1 TRBV7-9 16 . . TGTGCCAGCTTCCGGGAGGGGGGAGGCATGAACACTGAAGCTTTCTTT CASFREGGGMNTEAFF
TRBJ1-1 TRBV11-2 12 . . TGTGCCAGCAGCTTAGGACAGACTGAAGCTTTCTTT CASSLGQTEAFF
TRBJ2-3 TRBV29-1 17 TRBD1 . TGCAGCGTTGAAGAAATGGTGGACAGGGGATGGACAGATACGCAGTATTTT CSVEEMVDRGWTDTQYF
TRBJ1-3 TRBV5-4 17 . . TGTGCCAGCAGCTTGGGAGCAGGGGCCTTCTCTGGAAACACCATATATTTT CASSLGAGAFSGNTIYF
TRBJ2-5 TRBV6-5 13 TRBD1 . TGTGCCAGCAGCCGCGACAGGGGAGAGACCCAGTACTTC CASSRDRGETQYF
TRBJ1-1 TRBV28 12 . . TGTGCCAGCAGCGTATCAGGGAGGGAAGCTTTCTTT CASSVSGREAFF
TRBJ2-7 TRBV19 13 TRBD1 . TGTGCCAGTAGTATTCAGGGGGCATACGAGCAGTACTTC CASSIQGAYEQYF
TRBJ2-2 TRBV6-2/TRBV6-3 14 . . TGTGCCAGCAGTTACGCGGGGGCTACCGGGGAGCTGTTTTTT CASSYAGATGELFF
TRBJ2-1 TRBV11-2 15 . few TGTGCCAGCAGAAGGGAAGCGGACTACTACAATGAGCAGTTCTTC CASRREADYYNEQFF
TRBJ2-7 TRBV3-1/TRBV3-2 15 . . TGTGCCAGCAGCCAAGATCTATACCGAATCTACGAGCAGTACTTC CASSQDLYRIYEQYF
TRBJ2-1 TRBV7-2 18 TRBD2 . TGTGCCAGCAGCTTTACTAGCGGGAGGGCCGTTTCCTACAATGAGCAGTTCTTC CASSFTSGRAVSYNEQFF
TRBJ2-1 TRBV30 14 TRBD2 . TGTGCCTGGAAAGCGGGAGCCGGCTTAAATGAGCAGTTCTTC CAWKAGAGLNEQFF
TRBJ2-5 TRBV5-1 14 . . TGCGCCAGCAGCTTTGGGCCATCGGGGGAGACCCAGTACTTC CASSFGPSGETQYF
TRBJ2-3 TRBV28 11 . few TGTGCCAGCAGAGAGACAGATACGCAGTATTTT CASRETDTQYF
TRBJ2-2 TRBV4-1 17 TRBD2 few TGCGCCAGCAGCCAAGATTTGGCTAGCGGGAGTTACGGGGAGCTGTTTTTT CASSQDLASGSYGELFF
TRBJ2-3 TRBV7-9 17 TRBD2 . TGTGCCAGCAGCTTATTAGCGGGAGGGCCTCCGGCCGATACGCAGTATTTT CASSLLAGGPPADTQYF
TRBJ2-5 TRBV11-2 17 TRBD2 . TGTGCCAGCAGCACGGGGGGAATTAGCGGGAGGTGGGAGACCCAGTACTTC CASSTGGISGRWETQYF
TRBJ1-6 TRBV2 16 . . TGTGCCATAACTCAAAGGGCGGGACTGCGTAATTCACCCCTCCACTTT CAITQRAGLRNSPLHF
TRBJ2-7 TRBV5-1 13 TRBD1 . TGCGCCAGCAGCTTGTCAGGGGGCTACGAGCAGTACTTC CASSLSGGYEQYF
TRBJ2-5 TRBV6-5 15 . . TGTGCCAGCAGTCCTTCGTACGGTCGCCAAGAGACCCAGTACTTC CASSPSYGRQETQYF
TRBJ2-7 TRBV6-5 11 . . TGTGCCAGCAGATCCTACTACGAGCAGTACTTC CASRSYYEQYF
TRBJ2-6 TRBV19 15 TRBD1 few TGTGCCAGTATAGGCAGGGGGCCTGGGGCCAACGTCCTGACTTTC CASIGRGPGANVLTF
TRBJ2-6 TRBV10-3 16 TRBD1 . TGTGCCATCAGCGAAGGACAGGACTCTGGGGCCAACGTCCTGACTTTC CAISEGQDSGANVLTF
TRBJ2-7 TRBV19 12 TRBD2 . TGTGCCAGTTCCAGCGGGAGGTGGGAGCAGTACTTC CASSSGRWEQYF
TRBJ2-1 TRBV4-3 14 TRBD1 . TGCGCCAGCAGCCGAGGACAGGGCTACAATGAGCAGTTCTTC CASSRGQGYNEQFF
TRBJ2-1 TRBV15 14 . . TGTGCCACCAGCAGAGATCGAGCGGGCAATGAGCAGTTCTTC CATSRDRAGNEQFF
TRBJ1-1 TRBV30 15 . few TGTGCCTGGGAGCTCGGCGGGGCCTCGGGCACTGAAGCTTTCTTT CAWELGGASGTEAFF
TRBJ2-5 TRBV5-4 14 TRBD2 . TGTGCCAGCAGCTGGGGGACTAGCCAAGAGACCCAGTACTTC CASSWGTSQETQYF
TRBJ1-3 TRBV29-1 13 TRBD1 . TGCAGCGCTAAGACAGGGGGACGAAACACCATATATTTT CSAKTGGRNTIYF
TRBJ2-5 TRBV5-1 15 TRBD2 . TGCGCCAGCAGCGATGGACTAGCGGGAAGAGAGACCCAGTACTTC CASSDGLAGRETQYF
TRBJ2-2 TRBV11-1 15 TRBD1 . TGTGCCAGCAGCATCGGACAGGGCCGGACCGGGGAGCTGTTTTTT CASSIGQGRTGELFF
TRBJ1-6 TRBV12-3/TRBV12-4 12 . few TGTGCCAGCAGTTTACAGTATTCACCCCTCCACTTT CASSLQYSPLHF